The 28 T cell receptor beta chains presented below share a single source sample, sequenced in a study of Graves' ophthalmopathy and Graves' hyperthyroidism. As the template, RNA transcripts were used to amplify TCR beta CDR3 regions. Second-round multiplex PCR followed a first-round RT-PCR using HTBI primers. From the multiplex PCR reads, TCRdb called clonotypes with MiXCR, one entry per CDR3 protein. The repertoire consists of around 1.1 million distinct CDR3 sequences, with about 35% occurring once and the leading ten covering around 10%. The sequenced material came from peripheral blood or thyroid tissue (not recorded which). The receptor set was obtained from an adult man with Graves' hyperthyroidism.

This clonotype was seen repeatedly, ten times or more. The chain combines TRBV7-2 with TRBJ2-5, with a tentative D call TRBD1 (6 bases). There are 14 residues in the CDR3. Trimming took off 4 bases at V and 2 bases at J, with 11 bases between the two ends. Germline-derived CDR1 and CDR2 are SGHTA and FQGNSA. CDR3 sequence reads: CASSSTGLQETQYF. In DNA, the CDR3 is TGTGCCAGCAGCTCGACAGGATTGCAAGAGACCCAGTACTTC.

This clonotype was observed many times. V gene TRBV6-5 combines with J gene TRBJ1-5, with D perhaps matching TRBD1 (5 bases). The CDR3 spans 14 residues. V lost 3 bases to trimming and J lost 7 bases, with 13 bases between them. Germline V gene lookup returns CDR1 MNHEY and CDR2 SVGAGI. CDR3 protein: CASSYDREGQPQHF. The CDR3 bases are TGTGCCAGCAGTTATGATCGGGAGGGGCAGCCCCAGCATTTT.

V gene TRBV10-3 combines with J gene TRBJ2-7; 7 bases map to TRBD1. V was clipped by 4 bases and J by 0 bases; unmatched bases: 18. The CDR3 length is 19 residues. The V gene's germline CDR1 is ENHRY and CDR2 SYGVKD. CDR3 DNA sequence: TGTGCCATCAGTGGGATCCGGGACAGAAGGGGTGGGACCTCCTACGAGCAGTACTTC. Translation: CAISGIRDRRGGTSYEQYF.

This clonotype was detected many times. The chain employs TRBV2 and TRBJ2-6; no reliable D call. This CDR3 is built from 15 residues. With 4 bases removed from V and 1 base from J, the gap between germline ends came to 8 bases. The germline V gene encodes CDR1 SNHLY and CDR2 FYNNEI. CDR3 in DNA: TGTGCCAGCAGTGGCCTAGGGTCTGGGGCCAACGTCCTGACTTTC. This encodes CASSGLGSGANVLTF.

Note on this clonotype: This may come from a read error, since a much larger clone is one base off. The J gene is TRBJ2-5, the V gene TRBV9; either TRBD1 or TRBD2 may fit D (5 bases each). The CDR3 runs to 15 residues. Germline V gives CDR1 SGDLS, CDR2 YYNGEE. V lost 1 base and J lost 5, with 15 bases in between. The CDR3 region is CASSVSAGWGETQYF. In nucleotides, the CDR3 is TGTGCCAGCAGCGTATCCGCAGGGTGGGGGGAGACCCAGTACTTC.

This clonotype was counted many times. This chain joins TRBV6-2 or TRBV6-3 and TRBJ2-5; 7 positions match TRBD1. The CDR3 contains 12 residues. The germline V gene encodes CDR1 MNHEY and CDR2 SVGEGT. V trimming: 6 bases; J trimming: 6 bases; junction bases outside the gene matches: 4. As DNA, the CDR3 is TGTGCCAGCAGGGGGACAGTCCAGACCCAGTACTTC. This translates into CASRGTVQTQYF.

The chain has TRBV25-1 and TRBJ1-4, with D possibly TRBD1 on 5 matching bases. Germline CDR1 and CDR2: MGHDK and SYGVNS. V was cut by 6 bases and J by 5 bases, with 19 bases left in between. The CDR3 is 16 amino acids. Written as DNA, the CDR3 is TGTGCCAGCAGCCAGAGCCGGGACGGAACAAATGAAAAACTGTTTTTT. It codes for CASSQSRDGTNEKLFF.

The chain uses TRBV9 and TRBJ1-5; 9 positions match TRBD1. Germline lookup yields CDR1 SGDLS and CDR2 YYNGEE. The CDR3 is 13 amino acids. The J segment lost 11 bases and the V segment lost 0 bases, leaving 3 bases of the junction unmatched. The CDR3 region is CASSVGWDRAQHF. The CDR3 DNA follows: TGTGCCAGCAGCGTAGGATGGGACAGGGCCCAGCATTTT.

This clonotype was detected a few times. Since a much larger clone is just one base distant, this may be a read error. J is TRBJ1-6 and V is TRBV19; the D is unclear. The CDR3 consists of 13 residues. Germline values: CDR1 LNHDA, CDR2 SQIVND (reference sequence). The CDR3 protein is CTSTTEGRSPLHF. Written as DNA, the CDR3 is TGTACCAGTACTACTGAGGGTCGTTCACCCCTCCACTTT.

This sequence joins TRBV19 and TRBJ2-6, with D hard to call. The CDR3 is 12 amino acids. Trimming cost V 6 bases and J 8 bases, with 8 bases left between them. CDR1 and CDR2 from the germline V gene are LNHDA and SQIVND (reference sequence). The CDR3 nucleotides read TGTGCCAGTAGGACCTTGTCCAACGTCCTGACTTTC. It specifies CASRTLSNVLTF.

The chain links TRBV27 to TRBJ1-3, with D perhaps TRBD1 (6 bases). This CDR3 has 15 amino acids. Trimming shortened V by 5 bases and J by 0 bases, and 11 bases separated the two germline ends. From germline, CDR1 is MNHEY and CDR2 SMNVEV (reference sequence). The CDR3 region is CASSGGADSGNTIYF. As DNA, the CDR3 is TGTGCCAGCAGTGGGGGCGCCGACTCTGGAAACACCATATATTTT.

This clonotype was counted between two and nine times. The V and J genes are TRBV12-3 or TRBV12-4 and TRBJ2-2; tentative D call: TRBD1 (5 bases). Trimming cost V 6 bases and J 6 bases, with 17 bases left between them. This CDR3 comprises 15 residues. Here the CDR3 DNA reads TGTGCCAGCAGATCCCTTGGGGCGAAGGCCGGGGAGCTGTTTTTT. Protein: CASRSLGAKAGELFF.

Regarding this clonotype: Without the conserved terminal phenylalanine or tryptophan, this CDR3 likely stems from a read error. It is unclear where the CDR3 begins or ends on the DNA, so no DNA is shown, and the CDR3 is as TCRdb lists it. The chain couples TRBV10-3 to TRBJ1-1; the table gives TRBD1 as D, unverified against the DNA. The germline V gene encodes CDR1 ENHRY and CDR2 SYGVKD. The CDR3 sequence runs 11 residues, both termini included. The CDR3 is CAIRPGQGADY.

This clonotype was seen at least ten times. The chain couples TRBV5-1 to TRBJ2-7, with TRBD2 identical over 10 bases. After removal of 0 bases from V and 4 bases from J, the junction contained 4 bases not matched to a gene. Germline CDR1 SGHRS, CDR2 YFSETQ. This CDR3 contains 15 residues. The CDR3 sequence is CASSLDGLAVYEQYF. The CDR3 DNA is TGCGCCAGCAGCTTGGACGGACTAGCGGTGTACGAGCAGTACTTC. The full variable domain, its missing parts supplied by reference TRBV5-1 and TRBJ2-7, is KAGVTQTPRYLIKTRGQQVTLSCSPISGHRSVSWYQQTPGQGLQFLFEYFSETQRNKGNFPGRFSGRQFSNSRSEMNVSTLELGDSALYLCASSLDGLAVYEQYFGPGTRLTVT.

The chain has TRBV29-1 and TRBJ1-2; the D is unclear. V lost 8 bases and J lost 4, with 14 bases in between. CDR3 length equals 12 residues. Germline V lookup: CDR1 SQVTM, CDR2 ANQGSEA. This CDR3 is CSSLGRAYGYTF. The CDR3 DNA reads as TGCAGCAGCTTGGGAAGAGCCTATGGCTACACCTTC.

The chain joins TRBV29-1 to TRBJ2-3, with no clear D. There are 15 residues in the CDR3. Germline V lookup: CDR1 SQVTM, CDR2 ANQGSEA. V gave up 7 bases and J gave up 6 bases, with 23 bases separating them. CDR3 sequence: CSATPKGLHADTQYF. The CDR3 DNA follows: TGCAGCGCCACTCCAAAAGGTCTACACGCCGATACGCAGTATTTT.

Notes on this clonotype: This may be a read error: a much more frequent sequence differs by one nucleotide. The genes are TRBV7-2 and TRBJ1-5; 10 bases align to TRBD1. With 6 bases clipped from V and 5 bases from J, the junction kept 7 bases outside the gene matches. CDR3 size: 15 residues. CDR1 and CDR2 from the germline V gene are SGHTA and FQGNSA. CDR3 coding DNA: TGTGCCAGCAGTTCCGGGACAGGGGCAGATCAGCCCCAGCATTTT. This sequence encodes CASSSGTGADQPQHF.

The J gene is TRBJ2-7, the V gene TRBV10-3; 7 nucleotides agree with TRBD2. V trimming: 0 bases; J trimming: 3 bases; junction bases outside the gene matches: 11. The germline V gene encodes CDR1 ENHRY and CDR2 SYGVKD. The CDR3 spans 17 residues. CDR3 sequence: CAISESIGPSGDYEQYF. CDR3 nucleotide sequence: TGTGCCATCAGTGAGTCAATAGGGCCCAGCGGGGACTACGAGCAGTACTTC.

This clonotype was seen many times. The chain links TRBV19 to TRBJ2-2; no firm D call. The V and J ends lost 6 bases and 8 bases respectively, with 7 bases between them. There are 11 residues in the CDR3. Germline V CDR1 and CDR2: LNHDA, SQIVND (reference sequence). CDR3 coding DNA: TGTGCCAGTAGAGACGTGGGGGAGCTGTTTTTT. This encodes CASRDVGELFF. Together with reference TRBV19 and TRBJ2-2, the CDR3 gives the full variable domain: DGGITQSPKYLFRKEGQNVTLSCEQNLNHDAMYWYRQDPGQGLRLIYYSQIVNDFQKGDIAEGYSVSREKKESFPLTVTSAQKNPTAFYLCASRDVGELFFGEGSRLTVL.

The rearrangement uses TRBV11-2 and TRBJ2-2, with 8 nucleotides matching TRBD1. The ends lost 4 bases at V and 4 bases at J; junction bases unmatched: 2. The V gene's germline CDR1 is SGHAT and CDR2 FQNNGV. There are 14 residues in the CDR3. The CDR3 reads CASSWGTGTGELFF. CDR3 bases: TGTGCCAGCAGCTGGGGGACAGGCACCGGGGAGCTGTTTTTT.

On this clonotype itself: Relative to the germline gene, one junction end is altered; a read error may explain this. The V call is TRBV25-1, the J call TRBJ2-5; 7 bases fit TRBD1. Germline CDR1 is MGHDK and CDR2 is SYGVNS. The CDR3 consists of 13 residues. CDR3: CTSREDRSETQYF. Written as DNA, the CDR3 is TGTACCAGCAGAGAGGACAGGTCTGAGACCCAGTACTTC.

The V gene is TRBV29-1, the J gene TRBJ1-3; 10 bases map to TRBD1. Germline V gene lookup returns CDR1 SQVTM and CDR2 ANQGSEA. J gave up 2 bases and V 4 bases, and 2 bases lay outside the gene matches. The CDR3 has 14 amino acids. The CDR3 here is CSVGTGGTGNTIYF. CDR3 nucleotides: TGCAGCGTTGGGACAGGGGGTACTGGAAACACCATATATTTT.

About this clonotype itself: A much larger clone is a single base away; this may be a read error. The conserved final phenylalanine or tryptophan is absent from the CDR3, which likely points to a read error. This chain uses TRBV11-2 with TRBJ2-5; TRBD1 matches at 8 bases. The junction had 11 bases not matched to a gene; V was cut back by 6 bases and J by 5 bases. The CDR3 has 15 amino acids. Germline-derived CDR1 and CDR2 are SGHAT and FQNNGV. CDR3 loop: CASSPLRTGPETQYL. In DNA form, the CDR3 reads TGTGCCAGCAGTCCCCTACGGACAGGGCCGGAGACCCAGTACCTC.

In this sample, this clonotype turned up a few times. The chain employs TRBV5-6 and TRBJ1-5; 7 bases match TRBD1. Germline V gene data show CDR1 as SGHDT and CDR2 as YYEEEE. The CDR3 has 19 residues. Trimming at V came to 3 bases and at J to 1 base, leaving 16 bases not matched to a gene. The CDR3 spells CASSSEQGQKSFSNQPQHF. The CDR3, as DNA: TGTGCCAGCAGCTCCGAACAGGGACAGAAGAGCTTCAGCAATCAGCCCCAGCATTTT.

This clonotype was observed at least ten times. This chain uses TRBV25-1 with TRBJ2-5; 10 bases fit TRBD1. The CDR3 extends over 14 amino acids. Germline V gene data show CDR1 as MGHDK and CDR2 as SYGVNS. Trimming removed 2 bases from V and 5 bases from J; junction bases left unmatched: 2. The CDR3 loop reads CASSEGTGAETQYF. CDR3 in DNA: TGTGCCAGCAGTGAAGGGACAGGGGCCGAGACCCAGTACTTC. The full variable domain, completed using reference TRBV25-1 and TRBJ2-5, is EADIYQTPRYLVIGTGKKITLECSQTMGHDKMYWYQQDPGMELHLIHYSYGVNSTEKGDLSSESTVSRIRTEHFPLTLESARPSHTSQYLCASSEGTGAETQYFGPGTRLLVL.

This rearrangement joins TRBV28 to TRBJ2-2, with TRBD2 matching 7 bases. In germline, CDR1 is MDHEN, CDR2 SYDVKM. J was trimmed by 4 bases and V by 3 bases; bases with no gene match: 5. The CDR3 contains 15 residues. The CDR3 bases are TGTGCCAGCAGTTTCGGGGGGAGTGTCACCGGGGAGCTGTTTTTT. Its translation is CASSFGGSVTGELFF.

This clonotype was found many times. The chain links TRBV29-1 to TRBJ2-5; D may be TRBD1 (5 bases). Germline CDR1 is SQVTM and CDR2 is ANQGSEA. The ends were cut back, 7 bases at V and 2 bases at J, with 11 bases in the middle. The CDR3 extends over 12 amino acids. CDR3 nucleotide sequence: TGCAGCGAGACAGAGCAACAAGAGACCCAGTACTTC. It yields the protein CSETEQQETQYF.

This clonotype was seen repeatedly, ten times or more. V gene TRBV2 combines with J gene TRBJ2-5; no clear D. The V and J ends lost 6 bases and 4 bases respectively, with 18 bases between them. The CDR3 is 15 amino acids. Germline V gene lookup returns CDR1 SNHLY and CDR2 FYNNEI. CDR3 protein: CASRGGIAFIETQYF. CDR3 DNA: TGTGCCAGCAGAGGTGGGATAGCCTTCATAGAGACCCAGTACTTC.